This TCR beta chain originates from a study of PD-L1 blockade in urothelial cancer. TCRdb's table, derived via immunoSEQ multiplex PCR, lists solely in-frame clones and lacks some. The data show under 40,000 clones, with about 80% seen just once and 3.5% held by the top ten. Germline assignment: CDR1 MNHEY and CDR2 SMNVEV (reference sequence). V gave up 6 bases and J gave up 3 bases; unmatched junction bases: 5. The CDR3 sequence is 14 residues long. By frequency in the sample, this clone is medium-sized. The sample in question was PBMCs, obtained around atezolizumab (anti-PD-L1) treatment. The clonotype comes from a man aged 65 to 85 with urothelial cancer. This chain connects TRBV27 to TRBJ2-7, with 10 bases matching TRBD1. The CDR3 DNA reads TGTGCCAGCAGGGGGACAGGGGTGGTCTACGAGCAGTACTTC. Its translation: CASRGTGVVYEQYF.